This is a list of T cell receptor beta chains from one sample in a study of STAT5B mutations in CD4+ large granular lymphocyte leukemia. Clones were sequenced by immunoSEQ multiplex PCR, and TCRdb holds only the in-frame ones, with some missing. The sample records about 30,000 clones, under 85% being singletons. Material for sequencing was CD4+ T cells from blood buffy coats. The source is a human donor in good health. The CDR3 runs from the conserved cysteine through the conserved F or W. A D gene is named only where the DNA matches it firmly. Size is omitted from some rows. Given values are once, few, many or a class for expanded clones.

d_call	j_call	clone_size	v_call	cdr3_nt	cdr3_aa
NA	TRBJ1-5	NA	TRBV5-8	TGTGCCAGCAGCTTCTCCAGATATCAGCCCCAGCATTTT	CASSFSRYQPQHF
TRBD1	TRBJ2-3	NA	TRBV7-3	TGTGCCAGCAGCCTCCAGACAGGGGAGTACACAGATACGCAGTATTTT	CASSLQTGEYTDTQYF
NA	TRBJ1-3	few	TRBV28	TGTGCCAGCAGCCTAGTCGTTACTGGAAACACCATATATTTT	CASSLVVTGNTIYF
NA	TRBJ2-7	few	TRBV4-1	TGCGCCAGCAGCCCACGGGACGCATCTCCTAACGAGCAGTACTTC	CASSPRDASPNEQYF
NA	TRBJ2-7	NA	TRBV11-2	TGTGCCAGCAGCTTACGGGGGAACACCTACGAGCAGTACTTC	CASSLRGNTYEQYF
NA	TRBJ2-7	NA	TRBV6-1	TGTGCCAGCAGCGTCACTGGGTCCTACGAGCAGTACTTC	CASSVTGSYEQYF
TRBD1	TRBJ2-3	NA	TRBV28	TGTGCCAGCAGCCGACAGGGAAATACGCAGTATTTT	CASSRQGNTQYF
NA	TRBJ1-5	few	TRBV19	TGTGCCAGTAGTATGTCCGGGCAGGGCGGCCAGCCCCAGCATTTT	CASSMSGQGGQPQHF
TRBD1	TRBJ2-7	once	TRBV6-5	TGTGCCAGCAGTTACTCGATCGGGACAGGGAACTACGAGCAGTACTTC	CASSYSIGTGNYEQYF
NA	TRBJ2-5	NA	TRBV28	TGTGCCAGCAGTTTTGGTTCTGCTGGTTCCGGAGAGACCCAGTACTTC	CASSFGSAGSGETQYF
TRBD1	TRBJ1-2	NA	TRBV18	TGTGCCAGCTCACCCTCGACAGGGGGCCGCTCGTTTGGAGGCACCTTC	CASSPSTGGRSFGGTF
NA	TRBJ2-5	NA	TRBV5-1	TGCGCCAGCAGCTTCAGCGGCCCTTCTTCAGAGACCCAGTACTTC	CASSFSGPSSETQYF
NA	TRBJ2-4	NA	TRBV5-4	TGTGCCAGCAGCTTGACAGGGTTTATGGGCAAAAACATTCAGTACTTC	CASSLTGFMGKNIQYF
TRBD1	TRBJ1-1	NA	TRBV11-3	TGTGCCAGCAGCTTAGGAGGGACAGGGGTGGGTACTGAAGCTTTCTTT	CASSLGGTGVGTEAFF
NA	TRBJ1-2	NA	TRBV30	TGTGCCTGGAGTGTTTTGACAGCTACCGGCTACACCTTC	CAWSVLTATGYTF
TRBD2	TRBJ2-7	NA	TRBV7-8	TGTGCCAGCAGCCCGGGGGGCCAGCGGGGGGACGAGCAGTACTTC	CASSPGGQRGDEQYF
TRBD1	TRBJ1-1	NA	TRBV7-9	TGTGCCAGCAGCTCCGGACAGGGGGCTGGAGCTTTCTTT	CASSSGQGAGAFF
NA	TRBJ2-3	NA	TRBV29-1	TGCAGCGTTGAGTACAGCACAGATACGCAGTATTTT	CSVEYSTDTQYF
NA	TRBJ1-5	NA	TRBV7-2	TGTGCCAGCAGCTTAAGCATGACTCAGCCCCAGCATTTT	CASSLSMTQPQHF
NA	TRBJ2-7	NA	TRBV29-1	TGCAGCTTTTCTAGCAGAGGCTACGAGCAGTACTTC	CSFSSRGYEQYF
NA	TRBJ1-1	NA	TRBV27	TGTGCCAGCAGTCCTAGACGGAACACTGAAGCTTTCTTT	CASSPRRNTEAFF
NA	TRBJ1-1	NA	TRBV6-5	TGTGCCAGCAGTTACTTCAGGTACGGCACTGAAGCTTTCTTT	CASSYFRYGTEAFF
NA	TRBJ1-6	NA	TRBV7-9	TGTGCCAGCAGATTTGGTATAGACTCACCCCTCCACTTT	CASRFGIDSPLHF
TRBD1	TRBJ2-3	NA	TRBV2	TGTGCCAGCAGGGGACAGGGATTCACAGATACGCAGTATTTT	CASRGQGFTDTQYF
NA	TRBJ2-6	NA	TRBV5-1	TGCGCCAGCAGCTTAAGTCAGGGCCTCCTCGGGGCCAACGTCCTGACTTTC	CASSLSQGLLGANVLTF
NA	TRBJ1-2	NA	TRBV27	TGTGCCAGCAGTAAAGACCTGGGGTTCTATGGCTACACCTTC	CASSKDLGFYGYTF
NA	TRBJ2-3	NA	TRBV5-4	TGTGCCAGCAGTCCGCCGGGACTTATCACAGATACGCAGTATTTT	CASSPPGLITDTQYF
NA	TRBJ1-1	NA	TRBV5-6	TGTGCCAGCAGCTTGAAGACTGAAGCTTTCTTT	CASSLKTEAFF
NA	TRBJ1-6	once	TRBV28	TGTGCCAGCACTCCGGGTCCTCTGAATGCACCCCTCCACTTT	CASTPGPLNAPLHF
NA	TRBJ1-2	NA	TRBV27	TGTGCCAGCAGTAGGTTAGGATCGGCCTATGGCTACACCTTC	CASSRLGSAYGYTF
TRBD2	TRBJ2-7	few	TRBV19	TGTGCCAGTAAAAGGACTAGCGGGTCGTCCTACGAGCAGTACTTC	CASKRTSGSSYEQYF
NA	TRBJ2-6	NA	TRBV6-1	TGTGCCAGCAATACAGGGTGGGGGGCCAACGTCCTGACTTTC	CASNTGWGANVLTF
NA	TRBJ2-1	NA	TRBV5-1	TGCGCCAGCAGCTTGGGGGAGGCCCGACGCTCCTACAATGAGCAGTTCTTC	CASSLGEARRSYNEQFF
NA	TRBJ1-2	few	TRBV29-1	TGCAGCGCTACGACAGGACGTGGTGGCTACACCTTC	CSATTGRGGYTF
TRBD2	TRBJ2-1	once	TRBV7-6	TGTGCCAGCAGCTTAGGACTAGCGGGAGGCTACAATGAGCAGTTCTTC	CASSLGLAGGYNEQFF
NA	TRBJ2-5	NA	TRBV4-2	TGTGCCAGCAGCCAAGAGGGGGGCCGGGAGACCCAGTACTTC	CASSQEGGRETQYF
NA	TRBJ1-1	NA	TRBV6-5	TGTGCCAGCAAGGACAGAATGAACACTGAAGCTTTCTTT	CASKDRMNTEAFF
NA	TRBJ2-3	NA	TRBV6-1	TGTGCCAGCATACCCGGGCTCGGCCTGAATACGCAGTATTTT	CASIPGLGLNTQYF
TRBD1	TRBJ2-2	NA	TRBV29-1	TGCAGCGTAACTCGGGACAGGGCCACCGGGGAGCTGTTTTTT	CSVTRDRATGELFF
NA	TRBJ2-6	once	TRBV6-5	TGTGCCAGCAGGACTGGGGCCAACGTCCTGACTTTC	CASRTGANVLTF
TRBD2	TRBJ2-1	NA	TRBV27	TGTGCCAGCAGTTCCCTGGGCGGGAGGGGACCGGTAGAGCAGTTCTTC	CASSSLGGRGPVEQFF
TRBD2	TRBJ2-1	NA	TRBV7-2	TGTGCCAGCAGCTCCGACAGCGGGAGGAATTACAATGAGCAGTTCTTC	CASSSDSGRNYNEQFF
NA	TRBJ1-6	few	TRBV7-2	TGTGCCAGCACCTCTTCTCCGGGGCGGAATTCACCCCTCCACTTT	CASTSSPGRNSPLHF
TRBD1	TRBJ2-5	few	TRBV11-3	TGTGCCAGCAGCACCGGGACAGGGGGACTACAAGAGACCCAGTACTTC	CASSTGTGGLQETQYF
NA	TRBJ1-3	NA	TRBV11-3	TGTGCCAGCAGCCCGGGCGGCTCTGGAAACACCATATATTTT	CASSPGGSGNTIYF
NA	TRBJ2-2	NA	TRBV11-2	TGTGCCAGCAGCTTGGGGGAAGCGAACACCGGGGAGCTGTTTTTT	CASSLGEANTGELFF
TRBD1	TRBJ1-4	NA	TRBV11-3	TGTGCCAGCAGCTTAGGTTCGGGACAGGTGAATGAAAAACTGTTTTTT	CASSLGSGQVNEKLFF
NA	TRBJ1-1	NA	TRBV7-8	TGTGCCAGCAGCTTAAGAGGCTCTCGGAACACTGAAGCTTTCTTT	CASSLRGSRNTEAFF
TRBD1	TRBJ1-1	NA	TRBV27	TGTGCCAGCAGTTTAAGAGGTGGAGACAGGGGGCGCGTCGCTGAAGCTTTCTTT	CASSLRGGDRGRVAEAFF
NA	TRBJ1-2	few	TRBV6-1	TGTGCCAGCAGTTCCACAGGGAACTATGGCTACACCTTC	CASSSTGNYGYTF